These 24 T cell receptor beta chains were all obtained from the same sample, sequenced in a study of blood T cell repertoires in COVID-19. Clones were read by immunoSEQ multiplex PCR, and TCRdb kept only the in-frame ones, dropping some. The sample holds a few hundred thousand clones; 88% are singletons and the top ten take approximately 3%. Specimen: PBMCs or T cells enriched from blood (not recorded which). These receptors were collected from a woman between 50 and 59 years old who had recovered from COVID-19.

The V gene is TRBV24-1, the J gene TRBJ1-5; a possible D gene is TRBD1 (5 bases). This CDR3 spans 13 amino acids. The V gene's germline CDR1 is KGHDR and CDR2 SFDVKD. The V end was cut by 4 bases, the J end by 6 bases, with 9 bases between. Here the CDR3 reads CATSDQGTQPQHF. In DNA form, the CDR3 reads TGTGCCACCAGTGACCAGGGTACTCAGCCCCAGCATTTT.

V gene TRBV7-2 combines with J gene TRBJ1-5; D gene uncertain. The CDR3 has 13 residues. Per germline, CDR1 SGHTA and CDR2 FQGNSA. Trimming removed 6 bases at V and 6 bases at J, with 12 bases between. In DNA form, the CDR3 reads TGTGCCAGCAGTTCCCAGGTAGTTCAGCCCCAGCATTTT. This encodes CASSSQVVQPQHF.

The chain uses TRBV7-3 and TRBJ2-5; no clear D gene. Germline CDR1 is SGHTA and CDR2 is FQGTGA. The length of the CDR3 is 15 residues. With 2 bases removed from V and 9 bases from J, the gap between germline ends came to 19 bases. The CDR3 coding sequence is TGTGCCAGCAGCTTACGGCAGACCGAAGAGGCTTCCCAGTACTTC. It encodes CASSLRQTEEASQYF.

The chain is built from TRBV2 and TRBJ2-1, with 8 bases lining up with TRBD1. Germline V gene data show CDR1 as SNHLY and CDR2 as FYNNEI. The V and J ends lost 6 bases and 7 bases, in that order; junction bases with no gene match: 11. The CDR3 runs 15 residues. The CDR3 nucleotides read TGTGCCAGCAGCGGACAGGGTGTTTTGAAAAATGAGCAGTTCTTC. Translated: CASSGQGVLKNEQFF.

The chain couples TRBV19 to TRBJ1-1, with D unclear. This CDR3 has 13 residues. Germline V lookup: CDR1 LNHDA, CDR2 SQIVND (reference sequence). Deletions cut 5 bases from V and 1 base from J, with 8 bases between. The CDR3 region has the DNA TGTGCCAGTAGTGGTACAGAGAACACTGAAGCTTTCTTT. Translation: CASSGTENTEAFF.

The gene calls are TRBV28 and TRBJ2-7, with 16 bases identical to TRBD2. V was clipped by 3 bases and J by 7 bases; unmatched bases: 9. CDR1 and CDR2 (germline): MDHEN, SYDVKM. This CDR3 contains 17 residues. CDR3 bases: TGTGCCAGCAGTTTCTATGGGACTAGCGGGAGGGCAAGGGAGCAGTACTTC. Encoded protein: CASSFYGTSGRAREQYF.

The chain uses TRBV6-2 or TRBV6-3 and TRBJ2-7; TRBD1 matches 9 bases. Germline CDR1 MNHEY, CDR2 SVGEGT. V lost 2 bases and J lost 6; bases outside the gene matches: 14. This CDR3 region has 17 residues. This chain's CDR3 is CASSYEVLRDREIEQYF. The CDR3 DNA reads TGTGCCAGCAGTTACGAGGTCCTTCGGGACAGGGAGATCGAGCAGTACTTC.

A remark on this clone: The sample carries other DNA sequences with the same CDR3. This rearrangement joins TRBV28 to TRBJ1-2; D possibly corresponds to TRBD1 (6 bases). With 6 bases removed from V and 4 bases from J, the gap between germline ends came to 9 bases. CDR3 length: 12 residues. Germline lookup yields CDR1 MDHEN and CDR2 SYDVKM. DNA for the CDR3: TGTGCCAGCAGCCCGGACAGCTATGGCTACACCTTC. This encodes CASSPDSYGYTF.

This sequence joins TRBV4-3 and TRBJ2-2; a weak D match, TRBD1 (5 bases). The CDR3 length is 14 residues. Germline V gives CDR1 LGHNA, CDR2 YSLEER. The germline V and J ends were trimmed by 6 bases and 0 bases, with 8 bases remaining between them. The CDR3 here is CASRTGANTGELFF. The DNA of the CDR3 is TGCGCCAGCAGAACAGGAGCGAACACCGGGGAGCTGTTTTTT.

The chain couples TRBV19 to TRBJ1-2; no definite D call. The CDR3 extends over 13 amino acids. Germline CDR1 reads LNHDA; CDR2 reads SQIVND (reference sequence). Trimming removed 0 bases at V and 7 bases at J, with 9 bases between. The CDR3 DNA reads as TGTGCCAGTAGTATAGACGGGTTGAGTGGCTACACCTTC. Translated: CASSIDGLSGYTF.

This sequence joins TRBV6-5 and TRBJ2-7; D gene uncertain. The V gene lost 7 bases and the J gene lost 5 bases, with 9 bases spanning the gap. CDR3 length equals 11 residues. Germline values: CDR1 MNHEY, CDR2 SVGAGI. The CDR3 DNA sequence: TGTGCCAGCATGAGTCGTAACGAGCAGTACTTC. As protein: CASMSRNEQYF.

The chain carries TRBV19 and TRBJ2-1, with 9 bases matching TRBD2. The CDR3 has 15 amino acids. With 4 bases clipped from V and 5 bases from J, the junction kept 6 bases outside the gene matches. Germline V gene sequence: CDR1 LNHDA, CDR2 SQIVND (reference sequence). This CDR3 is CASSNLAGRNNEQFF. The DNA for the CDR3 is TGTGCCAGTAGTAATCTAGCGGGAAGAAACAATGAGCAGTTCTTC.

This clone was counted many times. The CDR3 loop reads CASRTGSEYGYTF. For the CDR3, the DNA is TGTGCCAGCAGGACAGGGTCGGAGTATGGCTACACCTTC. J is TRBJ1-2 and V is TRBV11-2; 7 positions agree with TRBD1. The CDR3 sequence is 13 residues long. CDR1 and CDR2 (germline): SGHAT, FQNNGV. V was pared by 6 bases and J by 5 bases, with 6 bases of the junction left unmatched.

V gene TRBV2 combines with J gene TRBJ1-2; no firm D call. In germline, CDR1 is SNHLY, CDR2 FYNNEI. This CDR3 contains 15 residues. Trimming cost V 10 bases and J 8 bases, with 26 bases left between them. CDR3 sequence reads: CATHTRDRLLGGYTF. The DNA of the CDR3 is TGTGCCACCCACACCCGGGATCGCCTCCTGGGGGGCTACACCTTC.

CDR3 coding DNA: TGCAGCGTCAGAGCGGGAGGGCCGTCAGAGACCCAGTACTTC. As protein: CSVRAGGPSETQYF. The J gene is TRBJ2-5, the V gene TRBV29-1; 10 nucleotides line up with TRBD2. There are 14 residues in the CDR3. CDR1 SQVTM and CDR2 ANQGSEA come from the germline V gene. V shed 6 bases, J shed 4 bases, and the junction held 8 bases outside the gene matches.

The DNA of the CDR3 is TGTGCCAGTAGTACCCCTGCGGGCGGTCAGCCCCAGCATTTT. It codes for CASSTPAGGQPQHF. V gene TRBV19 combines with J gene TRBJ1-5; D unclear. The CDR3 contains 14 residues. CDR1 is LNHDA, CDR2 SQIVND, per germline (reference sequence). The V end was cut by 4 bases, the J end by 6 bases, with 13 bases between.

This clone was seen once. The chain links TRBV21-1 to TRBJ2-1; the D call of TRBD1 is as the table states it, not checked on the DNA. TRBV21-1 is a pseudogene. CDR3 length equals 16 residues. CDR3 sequence (DNA): TGTGCCAGCAGCGACCCCCGACAGGGGGGAGACAATGAGCAGTTCTTC. It encodes CASSDPRQGGDNEQFF.

The rearrangement joins TRBV28 to TRBJ1-1; D may be TRBD1 (6 bases). V shed 5 bases and J shed 0 bases, with 13 bases lying between them. Germline values: CDR1 MDHEN, CDR2 SYDVKM. The CDR3 is 15 amino acids. The CDR3 DNA reads as TGTGCCAGCAGTATTGGGGGCAGGGTGAACACTGAAGCTTTCTTT. It yields the protein CASSIGGRVNTEAFF.

This clone appeared a few times. This rearrangement joins TRBV12-3 or TRBV12-4 to TRBJ1-3, with D uncertain. This CDR3 spans 13 amino acids. Trimming took off 0 bases at V and 4 bases at J, with 4 bases between the two ends. CDR3: CASSLAPGNTIYF. The DNA for the CDR3 is TGTGCCAGCAGTTTAGCCCCGGGAAACACCATATATTTT.

This CDR3 is CAWSVAPGPYNSPLHF. CDR3 DNA: TGTGCCTGGAGTGTAGCGCCAGGGCCATATAATTCACCCCTCCACTTT. The chain employs TRBV30 and TRBJ1-6; a possible D gene is TRBD1 (5 bases). CDR3 length: 16 amino acids. Trimming pared 0 bases from V and 4 bases from J, leaving 13 bases between. Germline V gene sequence: CDR1 GTSNPN, CDR2 SVGIG (reference sequence).

The chain is built from TRBV7-3 and TRBJ1-1; 8 bases line up with TRBD1. The germline CDR1 and CDR2 sequences are SGHTA and FQGTGA. Germline trimming cut 5 bases from V and 5 bases from J; bases unmatched to any gene: 4. The CDR3 covers 13 residues. CDR3 region: CASSRDRGTEAFF. The CDR3 DNA reads TGTGCCAGCAGCCGCGACAGGGGAACTGAAGCTTTCTTT. Full variable domain (missing parts from reference TRBV7-3 and TRBJ1-1): GAGVSQTPSNKVTEKGKYVELRCDPISGHTALYWYRQSLGQGPEFLIYFQGTGAADDSGLPNDRFFAVRPEGSVSTLKIQRTERGDSAVYLCASSRDRGTEAFFGQGTRLTVV.

A few counts support this clone. The chain uses TRBV6-2 or TRBV6-3 and TRBJ1-4, with unresolved D. The CDR3 length is 14 residues. V gave up 6 bases and J gave up 1 base, with 9 bases separating them. The germline V gene encodes CDR1 MNHEY and CDR2 SVGEGT. The CDR3 sequence: CASSGGRTNEKLFF. CDR3 bases: TGTGCCAGCAGCGGTGGGAGAACTAATGAAAAACTGTTTTTT.

V and J are TRBV11-2 and TRBJ2-7; D is ambiguous. The germline V gene encodes CDR1 SGHAT and CDR2 FQNNGV. The CDR3 consists of 14 residues. Deletions cut 5 bases from V and 1 base from J, with 12 bases between. This chain's CDR3 is CASSLSIESYEQYF. The CDR3 DNA is TGTGCCAGCAGCCTTAGTATCGAATCCTACGAGCAGTACTTC.

The chain couples TRBV28 to TRBJ2-7; TRBD2 matches at 9 bases. The length of the CDR3 is 16 residues. After removal of 5 bases from V and 5 bases from J, the junction contained 13 bases not matched to a gene. Per the germline V gene, CDR1 is MDHEN and CDR2 is SYDVKM. CDR3 amino acids: CASSPGGAGGIDEQYF. DNA for the CDR3: TGTGCCAGCAGTCCGGGGGGAGCGGGAGGTATCGACGAGCAGTACTTC.